This TCR beta chain stems from a study of T cells after somatic rescue of genetic block. Assay used: immunoSEQ multiplex PCR; TCRdb lists only in-frame clones, some missing. The table lists more than 13,000 clones, 70% of them singletons. This clone was recorded once. The junction had 9 bases not matched to a gene; V was cut back by 3 bases and J by 1 base. CDR3 length: 19 residues. From germline, CDR1 is MNHEY and CDR2 SMNVEV (reference sequence). The chain combines TRBV27 with TRBJ2-5; 15 bases are a match to TRBD2. The sequence derives from a man between 18 and 29 years old. Sequencing was done on a sample of peripheral blood mononuclear cells (PBMCs). The CDR3 DNA reads as TGTGCCAGCAGTTTCCTGGGACTAGCGGGAGGATTTAGCCAAGAGACCCAGTACTTC. As protein: CASSFLGLAGGFSQETQYF.